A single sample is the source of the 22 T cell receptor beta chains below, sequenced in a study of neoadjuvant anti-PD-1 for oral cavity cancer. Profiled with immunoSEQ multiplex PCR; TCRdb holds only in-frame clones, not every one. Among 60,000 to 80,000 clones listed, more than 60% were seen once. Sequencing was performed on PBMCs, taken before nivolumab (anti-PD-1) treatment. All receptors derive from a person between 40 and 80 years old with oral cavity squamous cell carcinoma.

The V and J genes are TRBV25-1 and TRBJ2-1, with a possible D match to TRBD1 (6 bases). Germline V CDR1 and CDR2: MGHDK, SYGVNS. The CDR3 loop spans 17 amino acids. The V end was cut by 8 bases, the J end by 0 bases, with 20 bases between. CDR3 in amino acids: CASSRTAASSSYNEQFF. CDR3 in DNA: TGTGCCAGCTCACGGACAGCCGCTTCAAGCTCCTACAATGAGCAGTTCTTC.

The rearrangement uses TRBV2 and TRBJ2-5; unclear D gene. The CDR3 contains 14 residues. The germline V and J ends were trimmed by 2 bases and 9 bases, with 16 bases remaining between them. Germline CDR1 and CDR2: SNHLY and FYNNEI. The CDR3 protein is CASSENRWARAQYF. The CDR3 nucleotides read TGTGCCAGCAGTGAAAACAGATGGGCACGGGCCCAGTACTTC. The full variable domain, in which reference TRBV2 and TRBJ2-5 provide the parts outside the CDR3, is EPEVTQTPSHQVTQMGQEVILRCVPISNHLYFYWYRQILGQKVEFLVSFYNNEISEKSEIFDDQFSVERPDGSNFTLKIRSTKLEDSAMYFCASSENRWARAQYFGPGTRLLVL.

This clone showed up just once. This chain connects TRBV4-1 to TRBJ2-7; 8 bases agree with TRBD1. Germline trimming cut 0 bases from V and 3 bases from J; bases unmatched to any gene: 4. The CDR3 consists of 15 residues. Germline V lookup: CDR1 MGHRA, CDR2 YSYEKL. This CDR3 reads CASSQDDRGVYEQYF. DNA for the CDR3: TGCGCCAGCAGCCAAGATGACAGGGGAGTCTACGAGCAGTACTTC.

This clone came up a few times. CDR3 in amino acids: CASRMTGGNTGELFF. In nucleotides, the CDR3 is TGTGCCAGCAGGATGACAGGGGGCAACACCGGGGAGCTGTTTTTT. The chain is built from TRBV4-2 and TRBJ2-2, with 10 positions matching TRBD1. The CDR3 is 15 residues long. The V and J ends lost 6 bases and 2 bases, in that order; junction bases with no gene match: 3. The germline V gene has CDR1 LGHNA and CDR2 YNFKEQ.

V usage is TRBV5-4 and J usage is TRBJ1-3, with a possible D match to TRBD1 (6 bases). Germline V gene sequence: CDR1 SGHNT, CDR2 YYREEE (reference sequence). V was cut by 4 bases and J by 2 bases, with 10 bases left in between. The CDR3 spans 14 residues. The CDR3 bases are TGTGCCAGCAGCCCCCAGGGGACTGGAAACACCATATATTTT. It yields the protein CASSPQGTGNTIYF.

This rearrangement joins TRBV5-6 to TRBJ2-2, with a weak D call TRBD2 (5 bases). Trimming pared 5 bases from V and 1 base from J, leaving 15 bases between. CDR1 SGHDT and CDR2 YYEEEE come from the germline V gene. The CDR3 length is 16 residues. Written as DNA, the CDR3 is TGTGCCAGCAGACAGCGGCCCCTCGAGAACACCGGGGAGCTGTTTTTT. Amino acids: CASRQRPLENTGELFF.

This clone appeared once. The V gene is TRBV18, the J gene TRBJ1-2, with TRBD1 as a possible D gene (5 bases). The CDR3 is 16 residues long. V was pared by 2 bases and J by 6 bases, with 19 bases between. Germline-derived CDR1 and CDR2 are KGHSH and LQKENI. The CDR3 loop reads CASSPWGGERDHGYTF. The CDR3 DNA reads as TGTGCCAGCTCACCATGGGGCGGTGAACGAGACCATGGCTACACCTTC.

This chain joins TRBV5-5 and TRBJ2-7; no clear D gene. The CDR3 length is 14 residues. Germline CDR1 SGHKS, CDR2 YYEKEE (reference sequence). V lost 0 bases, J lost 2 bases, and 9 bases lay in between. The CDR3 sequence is CASSLAVRTYEQYF. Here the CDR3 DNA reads TGTGCCAGCAGCTTGGCAGTACGTACCTACGAGCAGTACTTC.

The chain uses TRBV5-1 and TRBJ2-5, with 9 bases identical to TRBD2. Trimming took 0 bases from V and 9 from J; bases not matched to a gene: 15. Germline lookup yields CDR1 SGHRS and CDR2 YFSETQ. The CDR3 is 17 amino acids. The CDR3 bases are TGCGCCAGCAGCTTGGAGGGACTAGCAGCCCCATGGGAGGCCCAGTACTTC. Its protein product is CASSLEGLAAPWEAQYF.

The CDR3 sequence is CASSLGGRYSGANVLTF. Here the CDR3 DNA reads TGTGCCAGCAGCTTAGGAGGTCGGTACTCTGGGGCCAACGTCCTGACTTTC. The chain is built from TRBV7-2 and TRBJ2-6, with D hard to call. Deletions cut 1 base from V and 0 bases from J, with 10 bases between. This CDR3 region has 17 residues. CDR1 is SGHTA, CDR2 FQGNSA, per germline.

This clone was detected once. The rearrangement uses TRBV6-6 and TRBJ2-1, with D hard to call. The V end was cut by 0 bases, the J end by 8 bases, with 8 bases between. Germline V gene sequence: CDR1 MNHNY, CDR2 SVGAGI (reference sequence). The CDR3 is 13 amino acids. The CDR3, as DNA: TGTGCCAGCAGTTACTCGAGTCATCATGAGCAGTTCTTC. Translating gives CASSYSSHHEQFF.

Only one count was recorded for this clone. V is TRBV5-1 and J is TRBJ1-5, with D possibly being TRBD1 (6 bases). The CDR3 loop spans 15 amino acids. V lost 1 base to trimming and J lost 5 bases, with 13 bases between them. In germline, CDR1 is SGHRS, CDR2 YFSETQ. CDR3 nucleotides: TGCGCCAGCAGCTTGCGGGGGCGCGATGATCAGCCCCAGCATTTT. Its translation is CASSLRGRDDQPQHF. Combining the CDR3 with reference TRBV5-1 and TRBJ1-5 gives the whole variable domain KAGVTQTPRYLIKTRGQQVTLSCSPISGHRSVSWYQQTPGQGLQFLFEYFSETQRNKGNFPGRFSGRQFSNSRSEMNVSTLELGDSALYLCASSLRGRDDQPQHFGDGTRLSIL.

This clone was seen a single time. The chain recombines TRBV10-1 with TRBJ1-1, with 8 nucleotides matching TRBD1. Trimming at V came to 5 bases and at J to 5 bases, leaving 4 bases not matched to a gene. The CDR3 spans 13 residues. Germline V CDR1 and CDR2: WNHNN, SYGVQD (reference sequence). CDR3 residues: CASSLDRDTEAFF. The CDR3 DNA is TGCGCCAGCAGTTTGGACAGGGATACTGAAGCTTTCTTT.

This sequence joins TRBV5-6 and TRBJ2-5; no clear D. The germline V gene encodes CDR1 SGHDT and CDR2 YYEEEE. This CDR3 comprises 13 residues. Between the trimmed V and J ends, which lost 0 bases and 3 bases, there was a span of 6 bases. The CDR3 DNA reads TGTGCCAGCAGCTTGGAACGGAAAGAGACCCAGTACTTC. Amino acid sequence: CASSLERKETQYF.

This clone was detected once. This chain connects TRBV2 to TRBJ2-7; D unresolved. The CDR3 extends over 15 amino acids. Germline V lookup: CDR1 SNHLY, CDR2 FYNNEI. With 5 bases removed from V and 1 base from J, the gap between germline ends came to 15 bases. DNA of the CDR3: TGTGCCAGCAGTCCCCGTGGGCAGTCGTCCTACGAGCAGTACTTC. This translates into CASSPRGQSSYEQYF.

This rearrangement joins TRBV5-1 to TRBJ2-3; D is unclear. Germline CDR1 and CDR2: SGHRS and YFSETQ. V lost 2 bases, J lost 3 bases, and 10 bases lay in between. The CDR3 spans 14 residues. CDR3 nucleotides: TGCGCCAGCAGCTTTTCGGATCAGACAGATACGCAGTATTTT. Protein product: CASSFSDQTDTQYF.

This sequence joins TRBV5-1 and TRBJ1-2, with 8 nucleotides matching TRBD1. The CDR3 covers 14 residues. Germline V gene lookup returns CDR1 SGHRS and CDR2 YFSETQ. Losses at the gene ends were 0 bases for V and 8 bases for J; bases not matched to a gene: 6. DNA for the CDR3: TGCGCCAGCAGCTTGGAAGCGACAGGGGTAGGCTACACCTTC. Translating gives CASSLEATGVGYTF.

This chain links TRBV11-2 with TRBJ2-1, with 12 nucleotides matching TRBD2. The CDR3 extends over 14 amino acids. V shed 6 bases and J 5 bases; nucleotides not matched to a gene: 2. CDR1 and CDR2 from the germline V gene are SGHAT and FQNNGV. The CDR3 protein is CASSGLAGNNEQFF. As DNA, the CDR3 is TGTGCCAGCAGTGGACTAGCGGGGAACAATGAGCAGTTCTTC.

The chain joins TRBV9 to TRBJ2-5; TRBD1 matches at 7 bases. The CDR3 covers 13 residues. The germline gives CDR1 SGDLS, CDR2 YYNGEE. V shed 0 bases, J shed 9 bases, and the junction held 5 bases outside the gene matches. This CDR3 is CASSVEAGGAQYF. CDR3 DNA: TGTGCCAGCAGCGTAGAAGCAGGGGGTGCCCAGTACTTC.

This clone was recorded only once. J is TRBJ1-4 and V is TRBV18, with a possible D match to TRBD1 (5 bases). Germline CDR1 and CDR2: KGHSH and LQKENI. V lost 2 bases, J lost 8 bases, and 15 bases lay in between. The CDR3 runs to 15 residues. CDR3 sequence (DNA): TGTGCCAGCTCACCAGCGCGGGGGGATCGGGAAAAACTGTTTTTT. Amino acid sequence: CASSPARGDREKLFF.

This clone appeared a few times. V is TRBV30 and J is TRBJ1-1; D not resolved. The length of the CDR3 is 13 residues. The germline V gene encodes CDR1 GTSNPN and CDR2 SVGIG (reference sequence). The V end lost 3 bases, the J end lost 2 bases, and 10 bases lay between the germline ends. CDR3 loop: CAWRKDFNTEAFF. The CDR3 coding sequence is TGTGCCTGGAGGAAGGACTTCAACACTGAAGCTTTCTTT.

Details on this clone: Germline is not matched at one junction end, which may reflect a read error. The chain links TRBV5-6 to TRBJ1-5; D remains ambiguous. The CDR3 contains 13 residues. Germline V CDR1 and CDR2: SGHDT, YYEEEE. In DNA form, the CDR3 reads TGTGCCAGCAGTTTGGACGGTAATCAGCCCCAGCATTTT. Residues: CASSLDGNQPQHF.